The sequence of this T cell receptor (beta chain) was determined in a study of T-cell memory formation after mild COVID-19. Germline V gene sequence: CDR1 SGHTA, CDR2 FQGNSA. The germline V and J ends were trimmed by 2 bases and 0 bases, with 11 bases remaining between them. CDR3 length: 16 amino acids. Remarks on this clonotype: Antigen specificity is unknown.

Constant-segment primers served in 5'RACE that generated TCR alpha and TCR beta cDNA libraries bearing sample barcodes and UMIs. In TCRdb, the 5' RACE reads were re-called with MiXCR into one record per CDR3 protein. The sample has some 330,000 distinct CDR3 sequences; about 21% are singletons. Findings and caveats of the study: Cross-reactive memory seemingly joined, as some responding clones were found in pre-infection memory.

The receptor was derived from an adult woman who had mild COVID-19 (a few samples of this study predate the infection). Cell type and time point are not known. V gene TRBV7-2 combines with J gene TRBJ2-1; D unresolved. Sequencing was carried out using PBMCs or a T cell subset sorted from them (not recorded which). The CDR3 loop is CASSLLGTSSYNEQFF. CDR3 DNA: TGTGCCAGCAGCTTATTAGGAACGAGCTCCTACAATGAGCAGTTCTTC. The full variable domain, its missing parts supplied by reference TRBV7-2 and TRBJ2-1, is GAGVSQSPSNKVTEKGKDVELRCDPISGHTALYWYRQSLGQGLEFLIYFQGNSAPDKSGLPSDRFSAERTGGSVSTLTIQRTQQEDSAVYLCASSLLGTSSYNEQFFGPGTRLTVL.